These 20 T cell receptor beta chains share one sample of origin, sequenced in a study of cytomegalovirus exposure and HLA in healthy donors. The study ran its PCR with 60 Vbeta and 13 Jbeta primers. Repertoires were generated with immunoSEQ multiplex PCR, while TCRdb's copy carries only in-frame clones and drops some. There are roughly 190,000 clones in the sample; more than 65% occur only once, and 3% to 4% lies in the top ten. Sequencing was done on a sample of PBMCs. The receptors were sampled from a woman under 40 in good health and CMV-seropositive.

The chain links TRBV6-1 to TRBJ2-7, with D tentatively TRBD1 (5 bases). Deletions cut 8 bases from V and 2 bases from J, with 13 bases between. The CDR3 is 13 amino acids. Germline V gene lookup returns CDR1 MNHNS and CDR2 SASEGT. Written as DNA, the CDR3 is TGTGCCAGCGGGGCGGCAGGACCCTACGAGCAGTACTTC. Translating gives CASGAAGPYEQYF.

The chain has TRBV7-8 and TRBJ1-5, with 8 bases fitting TRBD1. V dropped 5 bases and J dropped 2; count of bases not matched to a gene: 5. The CDR3 is 15 residues long. Germline loops: CDR1 SGHVS, CDR2 FQNEAQ. The CDR3 sequence: CASSGTGGGNQPQHF. The CDR3 nucleotides read TGTGCCAGCAGCGGTACAGGGGGGGGCAATCAGCCCCAGCATTTT.

This clone has more than one count but fewer than ten. This sequence joins TRBV21-1 and TRBJ2-2; the tabulated D call, TRBD2, remains unverified against the DNA. TRBV21-1 has pseudogene status. This CDR3 is built from 17 residues. Here the CDR3 DNA reads TGTGCCAGCAGAGTTTTAGGGACTAGCGGTTTTTACCGGGAGCTGTTTTTT. Translated, it gives CASRVLGTSGFYRELFF.

The chain combines TRBV27 with TRBJ1-4; no clear D gene. The V gene's germline CDR1 is MNHEY and CDR2 SMNVEV (reference sequence). The CDR3 covers 11 residues. V gave up 6 bases and J gave up 8 bases, with 7 bases separating them. DNA of the CDR3: TGTGCCAGCAGGGGAGGGGAAAAACTGTTTTTT. It is translated as CASRGGEKLFF.

This sequence joins TRBV27 and TRBJ2-1, with D perhaps TRBD1 (5 bases). Germline-derived CDR1 and CDR2 are MNHEY and SMNVEV (reference sequence). V shed 2 bases and J shed 10 bases, with 12 bases lying between them. This CDR3 has 13 amino acids. Here the CDR3 reads CASSLVGAREQFF. DNA of the CDR3: TGTGCCAGCAGTTTAGTAGGGGCCAGGGAGCAGTTCTTC.

The rearrangement uses TRBV6-1 and TRBJ1-5; D is uncertain. Per the germline V gene, CDR1 is MNHNS and CDR2 is SASEGT. The CDR3 is made up of 16 amino acids. Deletions cut 0 bases from V and 5 bases from J, with 14 bases between. In nucleotides, the CDR3 is TGTGCCAGCAGTGAAGCGTGGGGAGGTGGCGATCAGCCCCAGCATTTT. It codes for CASSEAWGGGDQPQHF.

The chain is built from TRBV19 and TRBJ2-7; a possible D gene is TRBD2 (5 bases). The length of the CDR3 is 13 residues. The V end lost 4 bases, the J end lost 2 bases, and 9 bases lay between the germline ends. Germline V gene lookup returns CDR1 LNHDA and CDR2 SQIVND (reference sequence). The CDR3 loop reads CASSSGGPYEQYF. CDR3 DNA sequence: TGTGCCAGTAGTAGCGGAGGACCCTACGAGCAGTACTTC.

The CDR3 DNA follows: TGTGCCAGCAGTTTATGGGTAGCGGGAGGGCCACACAATGAGCAGTTCTTC. Residues: CASSLWVAGGPHNEQFF. The chain uses TRBV27 and TRBJ2-1, with 11 nucleotides matching TRBD2. Germline V gene lookup returns CDR1 MNHEY and CDR2 SMNVEV (reference sequence). This CDR3 has 17 residues. V lost 1 base to trimming and J lost 5 bases; unmatched junction nucleotides: 7.

With regard to this clone: A junction boundary mismatches the germline segment, possibly from a read error. The chain carries TRBV7-9 and TRBJ2-2; 10 nucleotides line up with TRBD2. Germline CDR1 is SEHNR and CDR2 is FQNEAQ (reference sequence). This CDR3 is built from 17 residues. CDR3 amino acids: CSSSSTLAGEGTGELFF. For the CDR3, the DNA is TGTTCCAGCAGCTCCACTCTAGCGGGAGAGGGGACCGGGGAGCTGTTTTTT.

This CDR3 is CASSPRRDGVDTQYF. The CDR3 nucleotides read TGTGCCAGCTCACCAAGGAGGGACGGTGTAGATACGCAGTATTTT. The chain recombines TRBV18 with TRBJ2-3; tentatively, D is TRBD2 (6 bases). CDR3 length equals 15 residues. Looked up from germline, CDR1 is KGHSH and CDR2 is LQKENI. The V end was cut by 2 bases, the J end by 5 bases, with 14 bases between.

The rearrangement links TRBV19 to TRBJ2-7; D remains ambiguous. This CDR3 region has 10 residues. Germline V gene data show CDR1 as LNHDA and CDR2 as SQIVND (reference sequence). Trimming pared 10 bases from V and 1 base from J, leaving 5 bases between. The CDR3 DNA follows: TGTGCCAATCTGTCCTACGAGCAGTACTTC. It encodes CANLSYEQYF.

This chain links TRBV4-2 with TRBJ2-1, with a weak D call TRBD2 (6 bases). Trimming took off 3 bases at V and 6 bases at J, with 15 bases between the two ends. The CDR3 is made up of 15 amino acids. The V gene's germline CDR1 is LGHNA and CDR2 YNFKEQ. The CDR3 DNA follows: TGTGCCAGCAGCCAGACGGGACTGGTGGGCAATGAGCAGTTCTTC. This translates into CASSQTGLVGNEQFF.

This clone turned up a few times. This chain connects TRBV11-2 to TRBJ2-7, with a possible D match to TRBD1 (6 bases). This CDR3 is 14 amino acids long. CDR1 is SGHAT and CDR2 is FQNNGV in the germline V gene. Deletions cut 0 bases from V and 2 bases from J, with 8 bases between. CDR3 coding DNA: TGTGCCAGCAGCTTAGAACAGGGCACCTACGAGCAGTACTTC. Its translation is CASSLEQGTYEQYF. Drawing the rest from reference TRBV11-2 and TRBJ2-7, the complete variable domain is EAGVAQSPRYKIIEKRQSVAFWCNPISGHATLYWYQQILGQGPKLLIQFQNNGVVDDSQLPKDRFSAERLKGVDSTLKIQPAKLEDSAVYLCASSLEQGTYEQYFGPGTRLTVT.

CDR3 bases: TGTGCCAGCAGCTTATATAGCGAGCACAATGAGCAGTTCTTC. Translating gives CASSLYSEHNEQFF. This chain uses TRBV11-2 with TRBJ2-1, with a weak D call TRBD2 (5 bases). There are 14 residues in the CDR3. Trimming shortened V by 2 bases and J by 5 bases, and 10 bases separated the two germline ends. CDR1 is SGHAT and CDR2 is FQNNGV in the germline V gene.

This clone was detected once. This same CDR3 is encoded by further DNA sequences in the sample. The chain couples TRBV14 to TRBJ2-3, with 10 bases aligning to TRBD2. The V gene end was trimmed by 6 bases and the J gene end by 2 bases; junction bases not matched to a gene: 11. CDR3 length equals 17 residues. Germline lookup yields CDR1 SGHDN and CDR2 FVKESK. This CDR3 reads CASSSGTSGIVTDTQYF. In nucleotides, the CDR3 is TGTGCCAGCAGTTCCGGAACTAGCGGGATCGTCACAGATACGCAGTATTTT.

V is TRBV15 and J is TRBJ1-4, with unresolved D. The V end lost 0 bases, the J end lost 8 bases, and 16 bases lay between the germline ends. The germline gives CDR1 LNHNV, CDR2 YYDKDF (reference sequence). The CDR3 contains 16 residues. The DNA of the CDR3 is TGTGCCACCAGCAGAGATTTAGGCGAGAGGAAAGAAAAACTGTTTTTT. This gives the protein CATSRDLGERKEKLFF.

The genes are TRBV21-1 and TRBJ2-1; the table's D call, TRBD2, was not checked against the DNA. TRBV21-1 is flagged as a pseudogene. The CDR3 totals 17 residues. The CDR3 DNA follows: TGTGCCAGCAGCCCTTCGGGACTAGCGCTTTTCTACAATGAGCAGTTCTTC. As protein: CASSPSGLALFYNEQFF.

CDR3 DNA sequence: TGTGCCAGCAGCCATAAAGGGGGCGTCTACAATGAGCAGTTCTTC. Encoded protein: CASSHKGGVYNEQFF. The genes are TRBV7-9 and TRBJ2-1; the match to TRBD1 covers 7 bases. The J segment lost 3 bases and the V segment lost 5 bases, leaving 7 bases of the junction unmatched. The CDR3 sequence is 15 residues long. Germline V CDR1 and CDR2: SEHNR, FQNEAQ (reference sequence).

The chain couples TRBV19 to TRBJ2-1; TRBD2 matches 9 bases. The ends lost 0 bases at V and 1 base at J; junction bases unmatched: 4. The CDR3 extends over 17 amino acids. Germline V lookup: CDR1 LNHDA, CDR2 SQIVND (reference sequence). The CDR3 DNA reads as TGTGCCAGTAGTATAGATTCCAGCGGGAGGTCCTACAATGAGCAGTTCTTC. Residues: CASSIDSSGRSYNEQFF.

The V call is TRBV12-2, the J call TRBJ2-4; TRBD2 reflects the table's D call only, with no check against the DNA. TRBV12-2 is a recognized pseudogene. This CDR3 is built from 19 residues. This CDR3 is CASRSGVVGGILAKNIQYF. DNA of the CDR3: TGTGCAAGTCGCTCAGGGGTAGTGGGAGGGATCCTAGCCAAAAACATTCAGTACTTC.